The source of this T cell receptor beta chain is a study of OX40 agonist ivuxolimab in advanced cancers. Study-level information: Partial responses were recorded for three patients, including one with hepatocellular carcinoma and two with cutaneous melanoma.

V lost 2 bases and J 5 bases, leaving 4 bases between the germline ends. CDR1 is SGHNT and CDR2 is YYREEE in the germline V gene (reference sequence). The CDR3 loop spans 11 amino acids. Data came from immunoSEQ multiplex PCR; TCRdb stores just in-frame clones and leaves some out. The table shows over 65,000 clones, with 80% to 90% occurring only once. The sequencing here drew on CD4+ or CD8+ T cells sorted from blood, taken in a trial of the OX40 agonist ivuxolimab. The receptor was isolated from an adult with an advanced solid tumor such as melanoma, head and neck, liver or kidney cancer. The chain has TRBV5-4 and TRBJ2-5; D call uncertain. CDR3 in DNA: TGTGCCAGCAGCTTAGAGGAGACCCAGTACTTC. Translation gives CASSLEETQYF.